This T cell receptor beta chain was profiled in a study of cytomegalovirus exposure and HLA in healthy donors. The PCR made use of 60 Vbeta and 13 Jbeta primers. Per the authors' pipeline: Later analysis identified 80 million to 90 million unique TCR beta chains, about 10 million shared. TCRdb's copy holds only in-frame clones and misses some; the assay was immunoSEQ multiplex PCR. The V and J calls and the clone size are those of that table, but D and trimming were determined from the DNA. The repertoire has 200,000 to 250,000 clones, 85% to 90% of them found once; the top ten carry 1%. The V gene's germline CDR1 is SGHTA and CDR2 FQGNSA. The CDR3 sequence is 13 residues long. Comment on this clone: At one end, the junction sequence differs from germline, possibly due to a read error.

The sample consisted of PBMCs. This sequence was found in a woman between 18 and 29 years old in good health and CMV-seronegative. The genes are TRBV7-2 and TRBJ2-7; 9 bases fit TRBD1. The CDR3 here is CASSSRTGAEQCF. The CDR3 nucleotides read TGTGCCAGCAGCTCCCGGACAGGGGCCGAGCAGTGCTTC. Supplemented by reference TRBV7-2 and TRBJ2-7, the full variable domain reads GAGVSQSPSNKVTEKGKDVELRCDPISGHTALYWYRQSLGQGLEFLIYFQGNSAPDKSGLPSDRFSAERTGGSVSTLTIQRTQQEDSAVYLCASSSRTGAEQCFGPGTRLTVT.